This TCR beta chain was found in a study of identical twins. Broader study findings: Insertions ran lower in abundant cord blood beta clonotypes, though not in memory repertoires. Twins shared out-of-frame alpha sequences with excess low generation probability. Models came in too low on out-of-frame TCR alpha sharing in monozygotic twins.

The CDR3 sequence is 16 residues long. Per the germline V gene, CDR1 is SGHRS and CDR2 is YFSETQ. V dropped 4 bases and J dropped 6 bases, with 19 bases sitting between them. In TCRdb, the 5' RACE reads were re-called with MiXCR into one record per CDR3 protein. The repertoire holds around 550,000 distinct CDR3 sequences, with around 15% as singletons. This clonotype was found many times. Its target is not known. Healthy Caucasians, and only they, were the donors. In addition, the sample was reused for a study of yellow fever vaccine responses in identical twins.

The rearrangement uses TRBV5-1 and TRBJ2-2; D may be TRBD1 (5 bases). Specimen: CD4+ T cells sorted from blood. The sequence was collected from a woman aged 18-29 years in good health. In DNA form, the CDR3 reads TGCGCCAGCAGCCATGGAGCAGGGATAATATCCGGGGAGCTGTTTTTT. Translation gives CASSHGAGIISGELFF.